One and the same sample provided the 8 T cell receptor beta chains below, sequenced in a study of blood T cell repertoires in COVID-19. The protocol was immunoSEQ multiplex PCR, while the TCRdb copy is restricted to in-frame clones and leaves out a portion. The data contain over 200,000 clones, 80% to 90% of them singletons. Material for sequencing was PBMCs or T cells enriched from blood (not recorded which). All receptors derive from a man aged 40-49 years who had recovered from COVID-19.

The chain links TRBV13 to TRBJ2-1; no reliable D call. CDR1 is PRHDT and CDR2 is FYEKMQ in the germline V gene (reference sequence). The CDR3 is made up of 18 amino acids. The ends were cut back, 4 bases at V and 0 bases at J, with 19 bases in the middle. The CDR3 nucleotides are TGTGCCAGCAGCTCACCCATGCAAGACTCCAGCTCCTACAATGAGCAGTTCTTC. As protein: CASSSPMQDSSSYNEQFF. Filled out from reference TRBV13 and TRBJ2-1, the complete variable domain reads AAGVIQSPRHLIKEKRETATLKCYPIPRHDTVYWYQQGPGQDPQFLISFYEKMQSDKGSIPDRFSAQQFSDYHSELNMSSLELGDSALYFCASSSPMQDSSSYNEQFFGPGTRLTVL.

This clone was detected once. The rearrangement links TRBV27 to TRBJ2-2, with D perhaps TRBD2 (5 bases). Germline CDR1 and CDR2: MNHEY and SMNVEV (reference sequence). V lost 3 bases and J 1 base, leaving 6 bases between the germline ends. The CDR3 runs 14 residues. The CDR3 spells CASSFRGNTGELFF. The CDR3 DNA reads TGTGCCAGCAGTTTTCGGGGGAACACCGGGGAGCTGTTTTTT.

The rearrangement links TRBV7-3 to TRBJ2-3; 7 bases are a match to TRBD2. The CDR3 is 14 amino acids. Germline V CDR1 and CDR2: SGHTA, FQGTGA. The ends lost 4 bases at V and 4 bases at J; junction bases unmatched: 5. The CDR3 loop is CASSSWEGSDTQYF. The DNA of the CDR3 is TGTGCCAGCAGCTCGTGGGAGGGATCAGATACGCAGTATTTT.

The sample holds a few counts of this clone. V usage is TRBV18 and J usage is TRBJ2-7; D gene uncertain. Germline CDR1 reads KGHSH; CDR2 reads LQKENI. The CDR3 runs 12 residues. V lost 3 bases to trimming and J lost 2 bases, with 5 bases between them. CDR3 loop: CASSPLPYEQYF. In DNA, the CDR3 is TGTGCCAGCTCACCTCTCCCCTACGAGCAGTACTTC.

The chain carries TRBV5-6 and TRBJ1-1; D is possibly TRBD1 (5 bases). CDR3 length: 14 amino acids. V was clipped by 0 bases and J by 3 bases, with 9 bases between them. Per the germline V gene, CDR1 is SGHDT and CDR2 is YYEEEE. CDR3: CASSLETVYTEAFF. The CDR3 DNA is TGTGCCAGCAGCTTGGAGACAGTTTACACTGAAGCTTTCTTT.

The chain couples TRBV10-2 to TRBJ2-7, with D tentatively TRBD1 (6 bases). The CDR3 totals 15 residues. Germline assignment: CDR1 WSHSY and CDR2 SAAADI. The V gene lost 0 bases and the J gene lost 2 bases, with 11 bases spanning the gap. DNA for the CDR3: TGCGCCAGCAGTGAGTCAACAGGGAGAGCCTACGAGCAGTACTTC. Translating it yields CASSESTGRAYEQYF.

This sequence joins TRBV24-1 and TRBJ2-7; 8 bases match TRBD1. J lost 9 bases, V lost 4 bases, and 10 bases had no gene match. Germline lookup yields CDR1 KGHDR and CDR2 SFDVKD. This CDR3 is 14 amino acids long. CDR3 residues: CATSDARQGYRQYF. In nucleotides, the CDR3 is TGTGCCACCAGTGACGCCAGACAGGGGTATAGGCAGTACTTC.

This chain links TRBV12-3 or TRBV12-4 with TRBJ1-1, with a possible D match to TRBD1 (5 bases). The germline V and J ends were trimmed by 5 bases and 3 bases, with 7 bases remaining between them. This CDR3 is built from 12 residues. In DNA, the CDR3 is TGTGCCAGCAGTCCGGGGGACACTGAAGCTTTCTTT. This sequence encodes CASSPGDTEAFF.